This entry describes one T cell receptor (beta chain). Primers: 60 Vbeta forward and 13 Jbeta reverse. Profiled with immunoSEQ multiplex PCR; TCRdb holds only in-frame clones, not every one. The table lists under 60,000 clones, just under 85% of them singletons. The entry originates in a study of cytomegalovirus exposure and HLA in healthy donors. This clonotype was obtained from a man aged 50 or older in good health and CMV-seronegative. The sequencing sample was made of PBMCs.

The CDR3 region has the DNA TGTGCCAGCAGTTTAGATAAGGTGGAGGCCCTCCACTTT. Protein product: CASSLDKVEALHF. The chain combines TRBV28 with TRBJ1-6; D not resolved. This CDR3 has 13 residues. Trimming stripped 2 bases from V and 14 bases from J, with 13 bases between. CDR1 is MDHEN, CDR2 SYDVKM, per germline.